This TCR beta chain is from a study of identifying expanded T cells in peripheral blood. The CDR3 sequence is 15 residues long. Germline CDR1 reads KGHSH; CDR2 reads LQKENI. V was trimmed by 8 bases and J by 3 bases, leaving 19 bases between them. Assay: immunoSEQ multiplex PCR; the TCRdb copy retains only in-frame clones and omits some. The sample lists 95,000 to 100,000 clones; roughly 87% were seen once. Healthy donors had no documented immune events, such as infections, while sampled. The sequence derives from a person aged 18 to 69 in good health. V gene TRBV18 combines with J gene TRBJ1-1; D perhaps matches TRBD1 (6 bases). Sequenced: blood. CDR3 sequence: CASTQPGQPHTEAFF. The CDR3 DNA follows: TGTGCCAGCACTCAACCCGGACAGCCCCACACTGAAGCTTTCTTT.